Sequencing of this T cell receptor (beta chain) was carried out in a study of shared clonotypes between healthy human individuals. The table came from immunoSEQ multiplex PCR; TCRdb's copy has only in-frame clones and leaves some out. The data contain about 2.4 million clones, approximately 93% of them singletons. Germline values: CDR1 LNHDA, CDR2 SQIVND (reference sequence). Trimming pared 8 bases from V and 2 bases from J, leaving 18 bases between. This CDR3 comprises 15 residues. Sequencing was performed on naive CD4+ T cells from PBMCs. The subset here: CD45RA+ positively selected. The TCR was taken from a man younger than 35 in good health. Some clones in this sample may be carry-over from other donors' samples. This chain joins TRBV19 and TRBJ1-1, with no clear D. The CDR3 sequence: CASSRLESVNTEAFF. The CDR3 DNA sequence: TGTGCCAGTTCTCGGCTGGAGTCAGTTAACACTGAAGCTTTCTTT. Supplemented by reference TRBV19 and TRBJ1-1, the full variable domain reads DGGITQSPKYLFRKEGQNVTLSCEQNLNHDAMYWYRQDPGQGLRLIYYSQIVNDFQKGDIAEGYSVSREKKESFPLTVTSAQKNPTAFYLCASSRLESVNTEAFFGQGTRLTVV.